This TCR beta chain is drawn from a study of blood T cell repertoires in COVID-19. The V gene's germline CDR1 is SGHKS and CDR2 YYEKEE (reference sequence). The CDR3 runs to 14 residues. V dropped 4 bases and J dropped 5; count of bases not matched to a gene: 7. Clones were sequenced by immunoSEQ multiplex PCR, and TCRdb holds only the in-frame ones, with some missing. The sample holds under 75,000 clones, 80% seen once. The V call is TRBV5-5, the J call TRBJ2-7, with TRBD1 matching over 9 bases. The sample taken for sequencing was peripheral blood. This sequence originates from a man in his sixties with acute or convalescent COVID-19. The CDR3 region is CASSTRQGENEQYF. The CDR3 DNA is TGTGCCAGCAGCACCCGACAGGGGGAGAACGAGCAGTACTTC.